What follows are 11 T cell receptor beta chains derived from one specimen sequenced in a study of blood T cell repertoires in COVID-19. Sequenced by immunoSEQ multiplex PCR; TCRdb stores in-frame clones only, minus some. There are fewer than 110,000 clones in the sample; around 89% occur only once, and 4.5% to 6% lies in the top ten. Sequenced input: peripheral blood. These receptors were taken from a man aged 40-49 years with active or convalescent COVID-19.

The J gene is TRBJ2-6, the V gene TRBV4-1, with no clear D. The CDR3 is 17 amino acids. Germline CDR1 is MGHRA and CDR2 is YSYEKL. Trimming stripped 2 bases from V and 0 bases from J, with 11 bases between. Here the CDR3 DNA reads TGCGCCAGCAGCCAAAATCCCTCCCGCTCTGGGGCCAACGTCCTGACTTTC. Translation: CASSQNPSRSGANVLTF.

The rearrangement uses TRBV18 and TRBJ2-7, with TRBD1 matching over 7 bases. J gave up 3 bases and V 0 bases, and 5 bases lay outside the gene matches. This CDR3 contains 15 residues. Germline V gene sequence: CDR1 KGHSH, CDR2 LQKENI. CDR3 protein: CASSPPLGQDYEQYF. Here the CDR3 DNA reads TGTGCCAGCTCACCACCATTAGGACAGGACTACGAGCAGTACTTC.

The chain recombines TRBV18 with TRBJ2-4; no clear D. Germline-derived CDR1 and CDR2 are KGHSH and LQKENI. CDR3 length equals 12 residues. V dropped 4 bases and J dropped 7 bases, with 8 bases sitting between them. The CDR3 DNA reads TGTGCCAGCTCACTCGACATGAACATTCAGTACTTC. Protein product: CASSLDMNIQYF.

The chain has TRBV19 and TRBJ2-3, with D maybe TRBD1 (5 bases). The V end was cut by 6 bases, the J end by 3 bases, with 10 bases between. CDR1 is LNHDA and CDR2 is SQIVND in the germline V gene (reference sequence). The CDR3 totals 13 residues. The CDR3 spells CASSNTGTDTQYF. The CDR3 nucleotides read TGTGCCAGTAGCAATACAGGAACAGATACGCAGTATTTT.

The chain recombines TRBV5-1 with TRBJ1-5, with TRBD1 identical over 7 bases. The junction had 2 bases not matched to a gene; V was cut back by 0 bases and J by 2 bases. This CDR3 comprises 15 residues. Germline V gene lookup returns CDR1 SGHRS and CDR2 YFSETQ. Written as DNA, the CDR3 is TGCGCCAGCAGCTTGGCCGGGACAGGCAATCAGCCCCAGCATTTT. Translated, it gives CASSLAGTGNQPQHF.

This clone has just one count. The chain recombines TRBV28 with TRBJ1-5, with D hard to call. The V gene's germline CDR1 is MDHEN and CDR2 SYDVKM. The V end lost 6 bases, the J end lost 5 bases, and 11 bases lay between the germline ends. There are 13 residues in the CDR3. This CDR3 reads CASSRGLHQPQHF. CDR3 sequence (DNA): TGTGCCAGCAGCCGCGGGTTGCATCAGCCCCAGCATTTT.

The J gene is TRBJ1-6, the V gene TRBV28; D may be TRBD1 (6 bases). Germline V CDR1 and CDR2: MDHEN, SYDVKM. This CDR3 is built from 14 residues. CDR3 nucleotide sequence: TGTGCGAGCGGTGGGGGGGCAACAAGATCACCCCTCCACTTT. It yields the protein CASGGGATRSPLHF.

This clone was detected once. The chain combines TRBV28 with TRBJ1-2; D perhaps matches TRBD1 (6 bases). The CDR3 length is 12 residues. V lost 6 bases and J lost 7, with 12 bases in between. CDR1 MDHEN and CDR2 SYDVKM come from the germline V gene. The CDR3 here is CASRQTGTGYTF. CDR3 DNA: TGTGCCAGCAGACAAACAGGGACTGGCTACACCTTC.

The V call is TRBV19, the J call TRBJ2-1, with 8 nucleotides matching TRBD1. This CDR3 spans 15 amino acids. Trimming cost V 3 bases and J 4 bases; bases outside gene matches: 5. CDR1 and CDR2 from the germline V gene are LNHDA and SQIVND (reference sequence). CDR3 in amino acids: CASSIGDRLYNEQFF. The CDR3 DNA follows: TGTGCCAGTAGTATTGGGGACAGGCTTTACAATGAGCAGTTCTTC. Using reference TRBV19 and TRBJ2-1 for the parts outside the CDR3, the full variable domain is DGGITQSPKYLFRKEGQNVTLSCEQNLNHDAMYWYRQDPGQGLRLIYYSQIVNDFQKGDIAEGYSVSREKKESFPLTVTSAQKNPTAFYLCASSIGDRLYNEQFFGPGTRLTVL.

The genes are TRBV5-1 and TRBJ2-2; tentative D call: TRBD2 (5 bases). The CDR3 extends over 14 amino acids. V lost 6 bases to trimming and J lost 4 bases, with 13 bases between them. Per germline, CDR1 SGHRS and CDR2 YFSETQ. The CDR3 region is CASTHHRGTGELFF. The CDR3 DNA follows: TGCGCCAGCACCCACCACCGGGGCACCGGGGAGCTGTTTTTT.

V is TRBV3-1 (or the pseudogene TRBV3-2) and J is TRBJ2-3; D is undetermined. Trimming pared 5 bases from V and 6 bases from J, leaving 12 bases between. The germline V gene has CDR1 LGHDT and CDR2 YNNKEL (reference sequence). The CDR3 is 13 residues long. The CDR3 nucleotides are TGTGCCAGCAGCGCCCCGAACTGGGATACGCAGTATTTT. Its translation: CASSAPNWDTQYF.